The present T cell receptor (beta chain) was sequenced within a study of OX40 agonist ivuxolimab in advanced cancers. Sequencing used immunoSEQ multiplex PCR; TCRdb keeps in-frame clones, though not all of them. This sample carries 65,000 to 80,000 clones, approximately 86% of them seen once, and the ten largest clones take 1.5% to 2%. General observations from the study: The mean number of expanded clones was higher in CD8+ T cells than in CD4+.

As to this clone: Antigen unknown.

The source is an adult with an advanced solid tumor such as melanoma, head and neck, liver or kidney cancer. Source: CD4+ or CD8+ T cells sorted from blood, taken in a trial of the OX40 agonist ivuxolimab.

The chain's CDR3 is CASSAGQGAGEQYF. The CDR3 DNA sequence: TGTGCCAGCAGCGCCGGACAGGGGGCCGGCGAGCAGTACTTC. The chain recombines TRBV11-2 with TRBJ2-7; TRBD1 matches at 11 bases. The junction had 6 bases not matched to a gene; V was cut back by 5 bases and J by 6 bases. The CDR3 runs 14 residues. From germline, CDR1 is SGHAT and CDR2 FQNNGV.